Each of the 10 T cell receptor beta chains below was sequenced from the same sample in a study of T cell responses to AZD1222 COVID-19 vaccine. Some clones are missing from TCRdb's copy, which holds only in-frame ones; the method was immunoSEQ multiplex PCR. In the table there are roughly 120,000 clones, roughly 91% of which are singletons. Sequences were derived from peripheral blood, sampled on day 0 of AZD1222 vaccination. Every receptor here comes from an adult in good health.

This clone was counted once. The chain links TRBV11-2 to TRBJ2-2; possibly TRBD1 or TRBD2 for D (5 bases each). The CDR3 has 16 residues. Trimming took off 7 bases at V and 3 bases at J, with 18 bases between the two ends. CDR1 and CDR2 (germline): SGHAT, FQNNGV. The CDR3 spells CASTRSQWGYTGELFF. DNA of the CDR3: TGTGCCAGCACCCGGTCGCAGTGGGGGTACACCGGGGAGCTGTTTTTT.

This rearrangement joins TRBV10-2 to TRBJ2-7, with D possibly being TRBD1 (6 bases). This CDR3 region has 16 residues. Trimming shortened V by 5 bases and J by 0 bases, and 17 bases separated the two germline ends. In germline, CDR1 is WSHSY, CDR2 SAAADI. The CDR3 DNA sequence: TGCGCCAGCAGTCCCAGGTTGGGGGCGAGCTCCTACGAGCAGTACTTC. The encoded protein is CASSPRLGASSYEQYF.

The chain links TRBV20-1 to TRBJ2-7; TRBD2 aligns across 11 bases. Germline assignment: CDR1 DFQATT and CDR2 SNEGSKA (reference sequence). This CDR3 is 14 amino acids long. The ends lost 3 bases at V and 4 bases at J; junction bases unmatched: 5. CDR3 amino acids: CSASPSGRSYEQYF. The CDR3 bases are TGCAGTGCTAGTCCTAGCGGGAGGAGTTACGAGCAGTACTTC.

The chain couples TRBV27 to TRBJ1-5, with D unresolved. Trimming removed 8 bases at V and 10 bases at J, with 6 bases between. Germline-derived CDR1 and CDR2 are MNHEY and SMNVEV (reference sequence). CDR3 length: 9 amino acids. Here the CDR3 DNA reads TGTGCCAGCGGGTCCCCCCAGCATTTT. Translating gives CASGSPQHF.

The J gene is TRBJ2-1, the V gene TRBV2; TRBD1 might be the D (7 bases). This CDR3 is 23 amino acids long. V gave up 2 bases and J gave up 4 bases, with 36 bases separating them. From germline, CDR1 is SNHLY and CDR2 FYNNEI. This CDR3 is CASSETGTANDGRDLTPYNEQFF. The CDR3 nucleotides are TGTGCCAGCAGTGAAACCGGGACAGCCAACGACGGACGGGACTTAACTCCGTACAATGAGCAGTTCTTC.

In its sample, this clone was seen once. V gene TRBV7-3 combines with J gene TRBJ2-2; 7 bases map to TRBD1. The germline CDR1 and CDR2 sequences are SGHTA and FQGTGA. The CDR3 consists of 15 residues. Germline trimming cut 5 bases from V and 4 bases from J; bases unmatched to any gene: 7. CDR3 protein: CASSPTGTVTGELFF. The CDR3 DNA follows: TGTGCCAGCAGCCCGACCGGGACAGTCACCGGGGAGCTGTTTTTT.

V and J are TRBV14 and TRBJ1-1; 7 positions match TRBD1. Germline V gene sequence: CDR1 SGHDN, CDR2 FVKESK. V was clipped by 4 bases and J by 1 base; unmatched bases: 6. This CDR3 is built from 15 residues. For the CDR3, the DNA is TGTGCCAGCAGCCGGGGACAGAGCTGGAACACTGAAGCTTTCTTT. Its protein is CASSRGQSWNTEAFF.

The gene calls are TRBV9 and TRBJ1-2; 8 bases match TRBD1. The CDR3 runs 14 residues. The germline V gene has CDR1 SGDLS and CDR2 YYNGEE. J was trimmed by 8 bases and V by 5 bases; bases with no gene match: 11. CDR3 nucleotide sequence: TGTGCCAGCAGTCGTCCGGGACAGGAAGTAGGCTACACCTTC. Translating gives CASSRPGQEVGYTF.

The genes are TRBV19 and TRBJ2-1; 8 positions agree with TRBD2. V dropped 10 bases and J dropped 6; count of bases not matched to a gene: 11. CDR3 length: 14 amino acids. Looked up from germline, CDR1 is LNHDA and CDR2 is SQIVND (reference sequence). The CDR3 spells CATLSSGRINEQFF. The CDR3 DNA reads as TGTGCCACCCTTAGCAGCGGGAGAATCAATGAGCAGTTCTTC.

This clone was seen just once. The chain combines TRBV16 with TRBJ1-2; D might be TRBD1 (5 bases). CDR3 length: 15 amino acids. Germline-derived CDR1 and CDR2 are KGHSY and FQNENV. V lost 2 bases, J lost 5 bases, and 15 bases lay in between. The CDR3 nucleotides read TGTGCCAGCAGCCAAACCCCCCCCAGGGAATATGGCTACACCTTC. This gives the protein CASSQTPPREYGYTF. Combining the CDR3 with reference TRBV16 and TRBJ1-2 gives the whole variable domain GEEVAQTPKHLVRGEGQKAKLYCAPIKGHSYVFWYQQVLKNEFKFLISFQNENVFDETGMPKERFSAKCLPNSPCSLEIQATKLEDSAVYFCASSQTPPREYGYTFGSGTRLTVV.